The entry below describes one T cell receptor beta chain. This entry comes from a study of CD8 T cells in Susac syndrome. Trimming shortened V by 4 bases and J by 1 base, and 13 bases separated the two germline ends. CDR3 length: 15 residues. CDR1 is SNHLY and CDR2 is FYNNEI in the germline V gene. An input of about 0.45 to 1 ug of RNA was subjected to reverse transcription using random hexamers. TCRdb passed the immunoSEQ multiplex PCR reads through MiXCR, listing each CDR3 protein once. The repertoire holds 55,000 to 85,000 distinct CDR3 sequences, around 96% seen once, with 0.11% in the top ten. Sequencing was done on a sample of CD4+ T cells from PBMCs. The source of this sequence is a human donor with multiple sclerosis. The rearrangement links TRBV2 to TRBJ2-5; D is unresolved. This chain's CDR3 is CASSVILRRQETQYF. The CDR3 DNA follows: TGTGCCAGCAGTGTTATCCTCCGTCGCCAAGAGACCCAGTACTTC.